The next 31 T cell receptor beta chains were all read from a single sample in a study of shared T cell receptors in the human thymus. TCRdb's copy holds only in-frame clones and misses some; the assay was immunoSEQ multiplex PCR. There are a few hundred thousand clones in the sample; just under 95% occur only once, and roughly 0.02% lies in the top ten. The material sequenced was thymocytes. These receptors all stem from a human donor.

The V call is TRBV28, the J call TRBJ1-1, with a possible D match to TRBD1 (5 bases). The V gene's germline CDR1 is MDHEN and CDR2 SYDVKM. V lost 6 bases and J 6 bases, leaving 14 bases between the germline ends. The CDR3 extends over 13 amino acids. The CDR3 sequence is CASRDRGLAEAFF. The CDR3 DNA reads as TGTGCCAGCAGAGATAGGGGTTTAGCTGAAGCTTTCTTT.

The V gene is TRBV28, the J gene TRBJ2-1, with 8 bases lining up with TRBD2. This CDR3 is 15 amino acids long. Germline lookup yields CDR1 MDHEN and CDR2 SYDVKM. The V segment lost 6 bases and the J segment 3 bases; nucleotides outside the gene matches: 7. This chain's CDR3 is CASSPMGLVYNEQFF. The CDR3 DNA is TGTGCCAGCAGCCCCATGGGACTAGTCTACAATGAGCAGTTCTTC.

The chain uses TRBV19 and TRBJ2-2; 11 bases line up with TRBD1. CDR3 length: 16 amino acids. Germline assignment: CDR1 LNHDA and CDR2 SQIVND (reference sequence). J was trimmed by 3 bases and V by 1 base; bases with no gene match: 1. CDR3 in DNA: TGTGCCAGTAGTATAGGGACAGGGGGCGACACCGGGGAGCTGTTTTTT. This codes for CASSIGTGGDTGELFF.

V and J are TRBV5-4 and TRBJ2-7, with 11 bases lining up with TRBD1. V lost 4 bases, J lost 3 bases, and 3 bases stayed unmatched. This CDR3 contains 14 residues. Germline V gives CDR1 SGHNT, CDR2 YYREEE (reference sequence). The CDR3 sequence: CASSTGQGGYEQYF. The CDR3 nucleotides are TGTGCCAGCAGCACGGGACAGGGGGGCTACGAGCAGTACTTC. Variable domain in full (rest from reference TRBV5-4 and TRBJ2-7): ETGVTQSPTHLIKTRGQQVTLRCSSQSGHNTVSWYQQALGQGPQFIFQYYREEENGRGNFPPRFSGLQFPNYSSELNVNALELDDSALYLCASSTGQGGYEQYFGPGTRLTVT.

The CDR3 sequence: CASSGWDTTRINYGYTF. In nucleotides, the CDR3 is TGTGCCAGCAGCGGATGGGACACGACGCGGATTAACTATGGCTACACCTTC. The chain is built from TRBV9 and TRBJ1-2, with D perhaps matching TRBD1 (6 bases). CDR1 and CDR2 (germline): SGDLS, YYNGEE. The CDR3 loop spans 17 amino acids. Trimming removed 3 bases from V and 1 base from J, with 19 bases in between.

The chain uses TRBV15 and TRBJ2-1, with D perhaps TRBD1 (5 bases). Trimming took 2 bases from V and 6 from J, leaving 20 bases between them. Germline CDR1 is LNHNV and CDR2 is YYDKDF (reference sequence). The CDR3 is 17 residues long. CDR3 protein: CATSRSRAVPSVNEQFF. The CDR3 nucleotides read TGTGCCACCAGCAGATCCAGGGCTGTCCCTTCAGTCAATGAGCAGTTCTTC.

The chain links TRBV5-6 to TRBJ1-3; D unresolved. CDR1 and CDR2 (germline): SGHDT, YYEEEE. With 6 bases removed from V and 0 bases from J, the gap between germline ends came to 16 bases. The CDR3 contains 16 residues. The CDR3 region is CASTPSSPSSGNTIYF. CDR3 DNA: TGTGCCAGCACCCCCAGTAGCCCAAGCTCTGGAAACACCATATATTTT.

The V call is TRBV4-3, the J call TRBJ2-5; 10 bases are a match to TRBD1. The CDR3 runs to 15 residues. Germline CDR1 and CDR2: LGHNA and YSLEER. V dropped 2 bases and J dropped 6; count of bases not matched to a gene: 6. CDR3 amino acids: CASSQTGQGDQTQYF. The CDR3 bases are TGCGCCAGCAGCCAAACTGGACAGGGGGACCAGACCCAGTACTTC.

V gene TRBV10-3 combines with J gene TRBJ1-5; D not certain. Trimming took off 6 bases at V and 2 bases at J, with 5 bases between the two ends. The length of the CDR3 is 12 residues. Germline V CDR1 and CDR2: ENHRY, SYGVKD. The chain's CDR3 is CAISQGNQPQHF. As DNA, the CDR3 is TGTGCCATCAGCCAGGGCAATCAGCCCCAGCATTTT.

The chain carries TRBV7-9 and TRBJ2-1, with D perhaps being TRBD1 or TRBD2 (5 bases each). Germline CDR1 and CDR2: SEHNR and FQNEAQ (reference sequence). The CDR3 is 13 residues long. The V end lost 5 bases, the J end lost 5 bases, and 10 bases lay between the germline ends. CDR3 in amino acids: CASSRDPDNEQFF. The CDR3 DNA sequence: TGTGCCAGCAGCCGGGACCCCGACAATGAGCAGTTCTTC.

This clone was recorded only once. V gene TRBV19 combines with J gene TRBJ2-4; no reliable D call. With 2 bases removed from V and 1 base from J, the gap between germline ends came to 12 bases. Germline loops: CDR1 LNHDA, CDR2 SQIVND (reference sequence). The CDR3 is made up of 16 amino acids. CDR3 DNA sequence: TGTGCCAGTAGTATACCCTCTGGCGTGGCCAAAAACATTCAGTACTTC. Amino acids: CASSIPSGVAKNIQYF.

The chain carries TRBV11-3 and TRBJ2-3, with 7 nucleotides matching TRBD1. CDR1 SGHNT and CDR2 YENEEA come from the germline V gene. The V gene end was trimmed by 4 bases and the J gene end by 2 bases; junction bases not matched to a gene: 6. The CDR3 covers 15 residues. CDR3 sequence: CASSSPGQNTDTQYF. CDR3 coding DNA: TGTGCCAGCAGCTCTCCGGGACAGAACACAGATACGCAGTATTTT.

The rearrangement uses TRBV30 and TRBJ2-2; no definite D call. Trimming took 2 bases from V and 6 from J, leaving 10 bases between them. The CDR3 runs to 13 residues. CDR1 is GTSNPN, CDR2 SVGIG, per germline (reference sequence). The CDR3 loop is CAWSPPVAGELFF. DNA for the CDR3: TGTGCCTGGAGTCCCCCGGTGGCCGGGGAGCTGTTTTTT.

The chain has TRBV28 and TRBJ2-1, with 7 bases fitting TRBD1. With V trimmed by 2 bases and J by 5 bases, 3 bases remained unmatched. Germline loops: CDR1 MDHEN, CDR2 SYDVKM. This CDR3 has 14 amino acids. Here the CDR3 reads CASSLTGANNEQFF. The CDR3 nucleotides are TGTGCCAGCAGTTTAACAGGGGCAAACAATGAGCAGTTCTTC.

The rearrangement uses TRBV7-8 and TRBJ2-1; no firm D call. The ends were cut back, 3 bases at V and 15 bases at J, with 12 bases in the middle. CDR1 and CDR2 (germline): SGHVS, FQNEAQ. The CDR3 consists of 11 residues. The CDR3 here is CASSFGLVLFF. Written as DNA, the CDR3 is TGTGCCAGCAGCTTTGGTCTAGTTTTGTTCTTC.

The chain carries TRBV7-6 and TRBJ2-1, with 9 bases matching TRBD2. CDR1 and CDR2 (germline): SGHVS, FNYEAQ. V gave up 5 bases and J gave up 0 bases; unmatched junction bases: 5. The CDR3 spans 16 residues. The CDR3 protein is CASSPLAGISYNEQFF. The DNA of the CDR3 is TGTGCCAGCAGCCCGCTAGCGGGGATCTCCTACAATGAGCAGTTCTTC.

The chain employs TRBV7-9 and TRBJ2-5; perhaps D is TRBD1 or TRBD2 (5 bases each). The CDR3 is 15 residues long. CDR1 is SEHNR, CDR2 FQNEAQ, per germline (reference sequence). V was clipped by 2 bases and J by 0 bases, with 10 bases between them. DNA for the CDR3: TGTGCCAGCAGCTTAAGTAAGGGACACCAAGAGACCCAGTACTTC. This encodes CASSLSKGHQETQYF.

The chain uses TRBV6-5 and TRBJ2-7, with D unclear. The CDR3 runs 13 residues. Germline assignment: CDR1 MNHEY and CDR2 SVGAGI. V was shortened by 6 bases and J by 3 bases, with 12 bases between the two germline ends. The DNA of the CDR3 is TGTGCCAGCAGCCAACCTCTGGGCTACGAGCAGTACTTC. Translation gives CASSQPLGYEQYF.

In nucleotides, the CDR3 is TGTGCCAGCAGCCAAGTAAGAAGACAGACTAGGGCCGGCTACAATGAGCAGTTCTTC. The encoded protein is CASSQVRRQTRAGYNEQFF. The rearrangement links TRBV4-2 to TRBJ2-1, with a possible D match to TRBD2 (6 bases). The germline gives CDR1 LGHNA, CDR2 YNFKEQ. CDR3 length: 19 residues. The V gene lost 1 base and the J gene lost 3 bases, with 22 bases spanning the gap.

V gene TRBV29-1 combines with J gene TRBJ2-2, with 9 positions matching TRBD1. The V gene end was trimmed by 0 bases and the J gene end by 3 bases; junction bases not matched to a gene: 11. Germline-derived CDR1 and CDR2 are SQVTM and ANQGSEA. The CDR3 runs to 18 residues. CDR3 sequence (DNA): TGCAGCGTTGAAGAGCCGTTGGGACAGGGATATCACACCGGGGAGCTGTTTTTT. Translation: CSVEEPLGQGYHTGELFF.

This clone was picked up a small number of times. The rearrangement uses TRBV14 and TRBJ2-3; D is undetermined. This CDR3 is 17 amino acids long. Germline CDR1 SGHDN, CDR2 FVKESK. The ends were cut back, 0 bases at V and 4 bases at J, with 17 bases in the middle. DNA of the CDR3: TGTGCCAGCAGCCAAGATCGTCTCCTAACTCTCCCAGATACGCAGTATTTT. Encoded protein: CASSQDRLLTLPDTQYF.

The rearrangement uses TRBV30 and TRBJ1-5; TRBD1 might be the D (6 bases). Germline V gene sequence: CDR1 GTSNPN, CDR2 SVGIG (reference sequence). Trimming shortened V by 4 bases and J by 2 bases, and 18 bases separated the two germline ends. CDR3 length: 16 amino acids. The CDR3 DNA sequence: TGTGCCTGGACCACGCACCAGGGGAACGGCAATCAGCCCCAGCATTTT. Its protein is CAWTTHQGNGNQPQHF.

This clone was seen a handful of times. The chain employs TRBV28 and TRBJ2-7; TRBD2 matches at 7 bases. Germline V gene data show CDR1 as MDHEN and CDR2 as SYDVKM. Trimming took 3 bases from V and 2 from J; bases not matched to a gene: 4. The CDR3 covers 14 residues. For the CDR3, the DNA is TGTGCCAGCAGTTTCTGGACTAGACCCTACGAGCAGTACTTC. Its protein is CASSFWTRPYEQYF.

This chain uses TRBV29-1 with TRBJ1-2; D may be TRBD1 (5 bases). Germline CDR1 is SQVTM and CDR2 is ANQGSEA. The CDR3 extends over 12 amino acids. Trimming stripped 3 bases from V and 3 bases from J, with 8 bases between. The CDR3 protein is CSVDPGHYGYTF. CDR3 bases: TGCAGCGTTGATCCAGGGCACTATGGCTACACCTTC.

The chain joins TRBV18 to TRBJ2-2, with D possibly being TRBD2 (6 bases). Trimming took 3 bases from V and 7 from J, leaving 15 bases between them. This CDR3 is built from 15 residues. Germline V gene sequence: CDR1 KGHSH, CDR2 LQKENI. Here the CDR3 reads CASSPTGVTSGELFF. CDR3 DNA: TGTGCCAGCTCACCTACGGGGGTGACAAGCGGGGAGCTGTTTTTT.

CDR3 sequence reads: CASSVNPDGSSGNTIYF. The CDR3 region has the DNA TGCGCCAGCAGCGTGAACCCGGACGGTTCCTCTGGAAACACCATATATTTT. This chain joins TRBV5-1 and TRBJ1-3; no definite D call. The CDR3 is made up of 17 amino acids. In germline, CDR1 is SGHRS, CDR2 YFSETQ. Between the trimmed V and J ends, which lost 4 bases and 0 bases, there was a span of 17 bases.

The rearrangement uses TRBV5-4 and TRBJ2-1, with D perhaps TRBD1 (5 bases). This CDR3 region has 16 residues. Germline V gives CDR1 SGHNT, CDR2 YYREEE (reference sequence). Deletions cut 1 base from V and 7 bases from J, with 18 bases between. The CDR3 DNA sequence: TGTGCCAGCAGCTTGTGGGGCGGCCTAACGGTTAATGAGCAGTTCTTC. Protein product: CASSLWGGLTVNEQFF.

The chain links TRBV4-2 to TRBJ1-1; D call uncertain. Germline assignment: CDR1 LGHNA and CDR2 YNFKEQ. V lost 1 base and J lost 2, with 8 bases in between. The CDR3 covers 14 residues. The CDR3: CASSQAEDNTEAFF. CDR3 in DNA: TGTGCCAGCAGCCAAGCTGAAGACAACACTGAAGCTTTCTTT.

The chain recombines TRBV10-2 with TRBJ2-1; 16 bases fit TRBD2. Germline values: CDR1 WSHSY, CDR2 SAAADI. Trimming removed 6 bases from V and 5 bases from J; junction bases left unmatched: 7. CDR3 size: 17 residues. In DNA, the CDR3 is TGCGCCAGCAGCCCCGGGACTAGCGGGAGGGGGGACAATGAGCAGTTCTTC. This encodes CASSPGTSGRGDNEQFF.

This clone was observed a single time. The rearrangement uses TRBV28 and TRBJ2-7; 10 positions match TRBD1. The germline V gene encodes CDR1 MDHEN and CDR2 SYDVKM. This CDR3 comprises 15 residues. V was pared by 6 bases and J by 3 bases, with 8 bases of the junction left unmatched. This CDR3 is CASRPPGQGYYEQYF. CDR3 DNA: TGTGCCAGCAGACCTCCGGGACAGGGGTACTACGAGCAGTACTTC.

The chain combines TRBV14 with TRBJ2-1, with TRBD2 identical over 7 bases. This CDR3 is built from 18 residues. Germline CDR1 reads SGHDN; CDR2 reads FVKESK. Trimming at V came to 0 bases and at J to 4 bases, leaving 12 bases not matched to a gene. Here the CDR3 reads CASSQEGQTAGEYNEQFF. The CDR3 DNA is TGTGCCAGCAGCCAAGAAGGTCAAACGGCGGGAGAGTACAATGAGCAGTTCTTC.